These 23 T cell receptor beta chains were sequenced from one sample in a study of T-cell reconstitution after alpha-beta-depleted transplantation in children. Preparation of the TCRbeta library involved a method that used unique molecular identifiers. From the PCR reads, TCRdb called clonotypes with MiXCR, one entry per CDR3 protein. The profile covers a few hundred thousand distinct CDR3 sequences, with around 15% appearing a single time and roughly 29% taken by the ten largest. The input for sequencing was PBMCs, mostly from graft donor cells, taken 360 days after TCRalphabeta/CD19-depleted stem cell transplant. All receptors derive from a boy under two years old who had a stem cell transplant for Wiskott-Aldrich syndrome, so the T cells may come from the graft donor.

In this sample, this clonotype turned up a few times. The chain joins TRBV29-1 to TRBJ2-2; no clear D gene. There are 12 residues in the CDR3. Trimming took off 5 bases at V and 5 bases at J, with 9 bases between the two ends. Per germline, CDR1 SQVTM and CDR2 ANQGSEA. Here the CDR3 reads CSVTPRTGELFF. The CDR3 coding sequence is TGCAGCGTTACCCCTCGGACCGGGGAGCTGTTTTTT.

This clonotype appeared a few times. Relative to the germline gene, one junction end is altered; a read error may explain this. This CDR3 is CASSQGLAGDEKLFF. Written as DNA, the CDR3 is TGCGCCAGCAGCCAAGGGTTAGCGGGGGATGAAAAGCTGTTTTTT. This chain uses TRBV4-1 with TRBJ1-4, with D possibly being TRBD1 (5 bases). Germline V CDR1 and CDR2: MGHRA, YSYEKL. The CDR3 covers 15 residues.

This clonotype is a singleton in its sample. The chain links TRBV25-1 to TRBJ2-7; TRBD1 matches 10 bases. V trimming: 4 bases; J trimming: 5 bases; junction bases outside the gene matches: 8. The CDR3 consists of 15 residues. Per germline, CDR1 MGHDK and CDR2 SYGVNS. The CDR3 region is CASSAGQGTLNEQYF. CDR3 coding DNA: TGTGCCAGCAGTGCGGGACAGGGGACGTTGAACGAGCAGTACTTC.

The V and J genes are TRBV20-1 and TRBJ2-5; 10 bases map to TRBD1. CDR3 length: 13 residues. The V and J ends lost 5 bases and 5 bases, in that order; junction bases with no gene match: 5. Germline V gives CDR1 DFQATT, CDR2 SNEGSKA (reference sequence). The CDR3 loop reads CSAQDRGVETQYF. The CDR3, as DNA: TGCAGTGCTCAGGACAGGGGGGTCGAGACCCAGTACTTC.

V usage is TRBV6-2 or TRBV6-3 and J usage is TRBJ1-5; 7 bases line up with TRBD1. The trim removed 8 bases at V and 2 bases at J, leaving 3 bases unmatched. The CDR3 spans 13 residues. CDR1 and CDR2 from the germline V gene are MNHEY and SVGEGT. Written as DNA, the CDR3 is TGTGCCAGCGTAGACAGGGGCAATCAGCCCCAGCATTTT. Translated: CASVDRGNQPQHF.

This rearrangement joins TRBV10-3 to TRBJ2-3; 7 nucleotides align to TRBD1. With 4 bases clipped from V and 2 bases from J, the junction kept 9 bases outside the gene matches. The CDR3 runs 16 residues. Germline CDR1 ENHRY, CDR2 SYGVKD. The CDR3 DNA reads as TGTGCCATCAGTGGACGGACAGGTGAGGACACAGATACGCAGTATTTT. As protein: CAISGRTGEDTDTQYF.

The chain has TRBV30 and TRBJ2-2; D uncertain. Germline CDR1 and CDR2: GTSNPN and SVGIG (reference sequence). V shed 1 base and J shed 2 bases, with 5 bases lying between them. This CDR3 is built from 13 residues. CDR3 sequence (DNA): TGTGCCTGGAGTGGACACAACACCGGGGAGCTGTTTTTT. Translated: CAWSGHNTGELFF.

The rearrangement links TRBV4-3 to TRBJ2-3, with D perhaps TRBD2 (6 bases). V was clipped by 0 bases and J by 0 bases, with 19 bases between them. The CDR3 extends over 19 amino acids. Germline CDR1 reads LGHNA; CDR2 reads YSLEER. Written as DNA, the CDR3 is TGCGCCAGCAGCCAAGAGGGCCTGGCTAGCGCGTCTAGCACAGATACGCAGTATTTT. Translation gives CASSQEGLASASSTDTQYF.

This clonotype was seen a few times. The J gene is TRBJ2-6, the V gene TRBV12-3 or TRBV12-4, with 11 nucleotides matching TRBD2. V trimming: 2 bases; J trimming: 0 bases; junction bases outside the gene matches: 6. The CDR3 has 19 amino acids. CDR3: CASSLILAGGFSGANVLTF. The CDR3 DNA sequence: TGTGCCAGCAGTTTAATCCTAGCGGGAGGATTCTCTGGGGCCAACGTCCTGACTTTC.

This clonotype came up a few times. The CDR3 loop reads CASSLRGGTSGVYNEQFF. CDR3 DNA: TGTGCCAGCAGTTTAAGGGGTGGGACTAGCGGGGTATACAATGAGCAGTTCTTC. The V gene is TRBV12-3 or TRBV12-4, the J gene TRBJ2-1; the match to TRBD2 covers 13 bases. CDR3 length: 18 residues. V lost 2 bases to trimming and J lost 4 bases; unmatched junction nucleotides: 8.

This clonotype came up a few times. The V gene is TRBV20-1, the J gene TRBJ1-2; 7 nucleotides align to TRBD1. V lost 3 bases and J lost 2; bases outside the gene matches: 6. The CDR3 loop spans 14 amino acids. Germline V gene data show CDR1 as DFQATT and CDR2 as SNEGSKA (reference sequence). CDR3 loop: CSARRAGGNYGYTF. In DNA form, the CDR3 reads TGCAGTGCTAGGAGGGCAGGGGGGAACTATGGCTACACCTTC.

The V and J genes are TRBV12-3 or TRBV12-4 and TRBJ2-2; 9 nucleotides match TRBD1. The CDR3 runs to 15 residues. V lost 7 bases, J lost 6 bases, and 9 bases stayed unmatched. The CDR3 loop is CASTLGTGRAGELFF. Written as DNA, the CDR3 is TGTGCCAGCACCCTAGGGACAGGGAGAGCCGGGGAGCTGTTTTTT.

CDR3 coding DNA: TGTGCCAGCAGCCTGCAATACCAAACAGGGGGAGCTTTCTTT. Its translation: CASSLQYQTGGAFF. The chain couples TRBV7-9 to TRBJ1-1; 8 bases fit TRBD1. The CDR3 has 14 residues. Germline V CDR1 and CDR2: SEHNR, FQNEAQ (reference sequence). V dropped 5 bases and J dropped 10; count of bases not matched to a gene: 12.

The rearrangement links TRBV9 to TRBJ2-1, with 12 bases aligning to TRBD2. Germline loops: CDR1 SGDLS, CDR2 YYNGEE. This CDR3 is 16 amino acids long. Trimming took 3 bases from V and 6 from J; bases not matched to a gene: 7. Written as DNA, the CDR3 is TGTGCCAGCAGCGCCCTAGCGGGAGGGCTCCCCAATGAGCAGTTCTTC. Its protein is CASSALAGGLPNEQFF.

This clonotype was recorded a few times. V and J are TRBV4-3 and TRBJ1-2; 8 bases are shared with TRBD1. This CDR3 contains 16 residues. The V segment lost 0 bases and the J segment 6 bases; nucleotides outside the gene matches: 9. The germline CDR1 and CDR2 sequences are LGHNA and YSLEER. The CDR3 coding sequence is TGCGCCAGCAGCCAAGACTCCGGACAGGGACCGAATGGCTACACCTTC. Protein: CASSQDSGQGPNGYTF.

This sequence joins TRBV2 and TRBJ2-7; 13 bases match TRBD2. V was pared by 6 bases and J by 2 bases, with 13 bases of the junction left unmatched. The CDR3 sequence is 18 residues long. Germline V gives CDR1 SNHLY, CDR2 FYNNEI. CDR3 sequence: CASSVGLAGASRTYEQYF. The CDR3 DNA is TGTGCCAGCAGCGTTGGACTAGCGGGGGCCTCTCGGACCTACGAGCAGTACTTC.

This clonotype was recorded many times. The rearrangement links TRBV28 to TRBJ2-7; 12 positions match TRBD1. The V gene end was trimmed by 5 bases and the J gene end by 2 bases; junction bases not matched to a gene: 4. The CDR3 has 15 residues. Per the germline V gene, CDR1 is MDHEN and CDR2 is SYDVKM. This CDR3 reads CASSPGDRGPYEQYF. As DNA, the CDR3 is TGTGCCAGCAGTCCCGGGGACAGGGGGCCCTACGAGCAGTACTTC.

There are a few counts of this clonotype. This rearrangement joins TRBV6-5 to TRBJ1-2; 8 bases align to TRBD1. J was trimmed by 3 bases and V by 1 base; bases with no gene match: 4. CDR3 length: 15 residues. CDR1 and CDR2 from the germline V gene are MNHEY and SVGAGI. The CDR3 sequence is CASSYFDRGDYGYTF. CDR3 DNA sequence: TGTGCCAGCAGTTACTTCGACAGGGGTGACTATGGCTACACCTTC.

The V gene is TRBV5-1, the J gene TRBJ2-7; weak D call: TRBD1 (5 bases). There are 16 residues in the CDR3. Germline CDR1 and CDR2: SGHRS and YFSETQ. V gave up 4 bases and J gave up 2 bases, with 19 bases separating them. The CDR3 bases are TGCGCCAGCAGCCCTTCCGACAGCCTGAACCCCTACGAGCAGTACTTC. Its translation is CASSPSDSLNPYEQYF.

This clonotype has just a few counts. In nucleotides, the CDR3 is TGTGCCACCAGCAGGTGGGGGGCTGGAGAGACCCAGTACTTC. Protein sequence: CATSRWGAGETQYF. The chain employs TRBV15 and TRBJ2-5; D possibly matches TRBD1 or TRBD2 (6 bases each). The germline CDR1 and CDR2 sequences are LNHNV and YYDKDF (reference sequence). CDR3 length: 14 amino acids. Deletions cut 3 bases from V and 4 bases from J, with 12 bases between.

The V gene is TRBV25-1, the J gene TRBJ2-2; D call uncertain. The CDR3 totals 12 residues. The V end lost 4 bases, the J end lost 6 bases, and 6 bases lay between the germline ends. The germline gives CDR1 MGHDK, CDR2 SYGVNS. CDR3 amino acids: CASSVRSGELFF. In DNA, the CDR3 is TGTGCCAGCAGTGTCCGTTCCGGGGAGCTGTTTTTT.

This clonotype was observed a handful of times. This rearrangement joins TRBV20-1 to TRBJ1-5; 7 bases map to TRBD1. Unmatched junction bases numbered 0, after V lost 3 bases and J lost 7 bases. The CDR3 contains 11 residues. Germline CDR1 reads DFQATT; CDR2 reads SNEGSKA (reference sequence). CDR3 protein: CSASRGQPQHF. In nucleotides, the CDR3 is TGCAGTGCTAGCAGGGGGCAGCCCCAGCATTTT.

The V gene is TRBV2, the J gene TRBJ2-7; 11 bases align to TRBD2. V lost 11 bases and J lost 3; bases outside the gene matches: 21. This CDR3 contains 18 residues. CDR1 is SNHLY and CDR2 is FYNNEI in the germline V gene. The CDR3 sequence is CAFSPILAGGPFFYEQYF. CDR3 nucleotide sequence: TGTGCCTTCAGTCCCATTTTAGCGGGAGGGCCTTTTTTCTACGAGCAGTACTTC.